This is a list of T cell receptor beta chains from one sample in a study of T cell changes during pregnancy in multiple sclerosis. Profiled with immunoSEQ multiplex PCR; TCRdb holds only in-frame clones, not every one. The sample has tens of thousands of clones; 85% to 95% are singletons. The sample in question was CD8+ T cells from peripheral blood mononuclear cells, obtained in the third trimester of pregnancy. These receptors all stem from a female donor with multiple sclerosis, enrolled in a pregnancy study. Both conserved end residues are part of each CDR3. The D gene is left open where the match is weak. Only part of the rows carry a size: once, few, many, or a class if the clone is expanded.

clone size	V gene	D gene	J gene	CDR3 protein	CDR3 DNA
-	TRBV5-1	-	TRBJ1-2	CASSGPTDWNYGYTF	TGCGCCAGCAGCGGTCCGACAGACTGGAACTATGGCTACACCTTC
-	TRBV7-8	-	TRBJ2-5	CASSPPLLARERETQYF	TGTGCCAGCAGCCCCCCTTTACTAGCCCGAGAGAGGGAGACCCAGTACTTC
-	TRBV27	TRBD2	TRBJ2-1	CASSLGARTSGVYNEQFF	TGTGCCAGCAGTTTAGGGGCTCGGACTAGCGGAGTTTACAATGAGCAGTTCTTC
-	TRBV7-3	TRBD2	TRBJ2-1	CASSYGLAGGLNNEQFF	TGTGCCAGCAGCTATGGACTAGCGGGGGGTCTAAACAATGAGCAGTTCTTC
medium-sized	TRBV5-1	-	TRBJ1-4	CASRGAGSNEKLFF	TGCGCCAGCCGTGGGGCAGGCAGTAATGAAAAACTGTTTTTT
-	TRBV7-9	-	TRBJ1-4	CASSLRGEKLFF	TGTGCCAGCAGCTTAAGGGGAGAAAAACTGTTTTTT
-	TRBV28	-	TRBJ1-2	CASSSSRGEESLHGYTF	TGTGCCAGCAGTTCTTCCCGCGGCGAGGAGAGCTTACATGGCTACACCTTC
-	TRBV12-2	-	TRBJ2-1	CASRLDLLGGDPYNEQFF	TGTGCAAGTCGCTTAGACCTCCTAGGGGGGGACCCCTACAATGAGCAGTTCTTC
-	TRBV4-2	TRBD2	TRBJ2-3	CASSQTGTSKTDTQYF	TGTGCCAGCAGCCAAACCGGGACTAGCAAAACAGATACGCAGTATTTT
-	TRBV7-9	TRBD2	TRBJ2-3	CASSPPSGIGDTQYF	TGTGCCAGCAGCCCGCCTAGCGGGATCGGGGATACGCAGTATTTT
-	TRBV4-3	TRBD2	TRBJ2-3	CASSTGTSGGISTDTQYF	TGCGCCAGCAGCACCGGGACTAGCGGGGGAATAAGCACAGATACGCAGTATTTT
-	TRBV5-4	-	TRBJ1-1	CASSFGGGTEAFF	TGTGCCAGCAGCTTTGGGGGGGGCACTGAAGCTTTCTTT
-	TRBV2	TRBD1	TRBJ1-5	CASSRDSPNQPQHF	TGTGCCAGCAGTCGGGACAGCCCTAATCAGCCCCAGCATTTT
once	TRBV7-9	TRBD2	TRBJ2-7	CASSLTSSGGYEQYF	TGTGCCAGCAGCTTAACGTCTAGCGGGGGCTACGAGCAGTACTTC
-	TRBV5-1	-	TRBJ1-1	CASSGGLGGGDTEAFF	TGCGCCAGCAGCGGCGGATTGGGAGGAGGGGACACTGAAGCTTTCTTT
-	TRBV6-1	-	TRBJ2-1	CASSEGPSSYNEQFF	TGTGCCAGCAGTGAAGGGCCCAGCTCCTACAATGAGCAGTTCTTC
once	TRBV18	-	TRBJ1-4	CASSPLSYSPAEKLFF	TGTGCCAGCTCACCACTCTCCTACTCACCCGCCGAAAAACTGTTTTTT
-	TRBV19	TRBD1	TRBJ2-7	CASSIVADRGFYEQYF	TGTGCCAGTAGTATAGTTGCGGACAGGGGGTTCTACGAGCAGTACTTC
-	TRBV30	-	TRBJ1-6	CAWSKGQGNSPLHF	TGTGCCTGGAGTAAAGGTCAGGGAAATTCACCCCTCCACTTT
-	TRBV2	TRBD1	TRBJ1-2	CASSPGQGGYGYTF	TGTGCCAGCAGCCCGGGACAGGGGGGCTATGGCTACACCTTC
-	TRBV5-5	TRBD1	TRBJ2-1	CASSSWTGGNNEQFF	TGTGCCAGCAGCTCATGGACAGGGGGAAACAATGAGCAGTTCTTC
-	TRBV19	TRBD2	TRBJ2-1	CASSGSAFGTSGLSGNEQFF	TGTGCCAGTAGCGGCAGCGCTTTCGGGACTAGCGGTTTATCGGGTAATGAGCAGTTCTTC
-	TRBV9	-	TRBJ2-5	CASSVETGAREQYF	TGTGCCAGCAGCGTAGAAACAGGGGCTCGGGAGCAGTACTTC
once	TRBV9	TRBD1	TRBJ2-3	CASSVNRGNTDTQYF	TGTGCCAGCAGCGTGAACAGGGGGAACACAGATACGCAGTATTTT
-	TRBV4-3	TRBD1	TRBJ1-5	CASSQVWTGGHGNQPQHF	TGCGCCAGCAGCCAAGTCTGGACAGGGGGTCACGGCAATCAGCCCCAGCATTTT
few	TRBV9	-	TRBJ1-1	CASSVRGRNTEAFF	TGTGCCAGCAGCGTACGGGGTAGGAACACTGAAGCTTTCTTT
once	TRBV27	-	TRBJ2-7	CASTLSPSYEQYF	TGTGCCAGCACTCTAAGCCCCTCCTACGAGCAGTACTTC
-	TRBV19	TRBD2	TRBJ2-7	CASSIGLAGNLYEQYF	TGTGCCAGTAGTATAGGACTAGCGGGAAACCTCTACGAGCAGTACTTC
-	TRBV19	TRBD1	TRBJ2-1	CASSPRGDRGLGEQFF	TGTGCCAGTAGTCCCCGAGGGGACAGGGGGCTGGGTGAGCAGTTCTTC
-	TRBV19	TRBD1	TRBJ1-1	CASSGDRGLNTEAFF	TGTGCCAGTAGTGGGGACAGGGGTCTTAACACTGAAGCTTTCTTT
once	TRBV5-5	TRBD2	TRBJ2-1	CASSSGLAFGNEQFF	TGTGCCAGCAGCTCGGGACTAGCTTTCGGCAATGAGCAGTTCTTC
-	TRBV4-2	-	TRBJ1-6	CASSQKPSTYNSPLHF	TGTGCCAGCAGCCAGAAGCCCTCGACCTATAATTCACCCCTCCACTTT
-	TRBV28	-	TRBJ2-7	CASSMKFREQYF	TGTGCCAGCAGCATGAAATTCAGGGAGCAGTACTTC
-	TRBV7-2	-	TRBJ1-1	CASSLRHQNTEAFF	TGTGCCAGCAGCTTGCGACACCAGAACACTGAAGCTTTCTTT
-	TRBV6-4	-	TRBJ2-1	CASSGGPEGNEQFF	TGTGCCAGCAGTGGGGGGCCCGAGGGCAATGAGCAGTTCTTC
-	TRBV5-4	-	TRBJ2-7	CASSLIQYPYEQYF	TGTGCCAGCAGCTTGATTCAGTATCCATACGAGCAGTACTTC
-	TRBV5-1	-	TRBJ2-7	CASTQIGESSYEQYF	TGCGCCAGCACTCAGATCGGGGAAAGCTCCTACGAGCAGTACTTC
-	TRBV7-9	TRBD1	TRBJ2-7	CASSWTGALEQYF	TGTGCCAGCAGTTGGACAGGGGCCTTGGAGCAGTACTTC
-	TRBV7-9	-	TRBJ1-4	CASSPLGGELFF	TGTGCCAGCAGCCCCCTGGGGGGGGAACTGTTTTTT
-	TRBV11-2	-	TRBJ1-5	CASSLTAALNQPQHF	TGTGCCAGCAGCTTAACTGCGGCCCTCAATCAGCCCCAGCATTTT
-	TRBV28	-	TRBJ2-2	CASETRQAVAGELFF	TGTGCCAGCGAGACCCGACAGGCGGTTGCCGGGGAGCTGTTTTTT
-	TRBV5-5	TRBD1	TRBJ1-1	CASSRTGGGNTEAFF	TGTGCCAGCAGCCGGACAGGGGGTGGGAACACTGAAGCTTTCTTT
-	TRBV6-1	-	TRBJ1-6	CASSETERANYSPLHF	TGTGCCAGCAGTGAAACTGAGAGGGCGAACTATTCACCCCTCCACTTT
-	TRBV30	TRBD1	TRBJ1-1	CAWKEGAGTEAFF	TGTGCCTGGAAAGAGGGGGCAGGCACTGAAGCTTTCTTT
-	TRBV28	-	TRBJ1-6	CASTITGGHNSPLHF	TGTGCCAGCACTATTACCGGGGGGCATAATTCACCCCTCCACTTT
-	TRBV7-9	-	TRBJ2-1	CASSLAGTTYNEQFF	TGTGCCAGCAGCTTAGCCGGGACAACTTACAATGAGCAGTTCTTC
-	TRBV10-2	-	TRBJ2-5	CASSPGETQYF	TGCGCCAGCAGTCCCGGGGAGACCCAGTACTTC
-	TRBV9	-	TRBJ2-3	CASSVEAGRTDTQYF	TGTGCCAGCAGCGTGGAGGCCGGACGCACAGATACGCAGTATTTT
-	TRBV12-5	-	TRBJ2-2	CASASDGWDTGELFF	TGTGCTAGTGCCAGTGACGGGTGGGACACCGGGGAGCTGTTTTTT
-	TRBV10-2	-	TRBJ1-2	CASSESEGMRGYTF	TGCGCCAGCAGTGAGTCAGAGGGTATGAGGGGCTACACCTTC
-	TRBV7-8	TRBD1	TRBJ1-2	CASSPGQGDYGYTF	TGTGCCAGCAGCCCGGGACAGGGAGACTATGGCTACACCTTC
once	TRBV14	-	TRBJ2-1	CASSQGLLTGGPIYNEQFF	TGTGCCAGCAGCCAAGGGCTCTTAACCGGGGGGCCGATCTACAATGAGCAGTTCTTC
-	TRBV6-5	-	TRBJ1-1	CASSYSSGGARTEAFF	TGTGCCAGCAGTTACTCTTCTGGGGGCGCGAGGACTGAAGCTTTCTTT
once	TRBV5-1	TRBD2	TRBJ2-7	CASSISGSVYEQYF	TGCGCCAGCAGCATTAGCGGGAGTGTTTACGAGCAGTACTTC
-	TRBV7-2	TRBD2	TRBJ2-5	CASSLISGRDQETQYF	TGTGCCAGCAGCTTAATTAGCGGGAGGGATCAAGAGACCCAGTACTTC